This T cell receptor beta chain was documented in a study of blood T cell repertoires in COVID-19. About the study: From T cells, B-cell-depleted T cells, or PBMCs came the material, which was cDNA or gDNA.

This CDR3 is built from 12 residues. Germline CDR1 reads SGDLS; CDR2 reads YYNGEE. Trimming took 3 bases from V and 8 from J, leaving 11 bases between them. Seattle enrolled patients during active infection and tracked them longitudinally. The protocol was immunoSEQ multiplex PCR, while the TCRdb copy is restricted to in-frame clones and leaves out a portion. Of 100,000 to 150,000 clones listed, roughly 91% are singletons. The clonotype originates from a man between 60 and 75 years old with COVID-19, enrolled during active disease. The V and J genes are TRBV9 and TRBJ1-1; D is possibly TRBD1 (6 bases). Sequencing used peripheral blood. In DNA form, the CDR3 reads TGTGCCAGCAGCGGACTGACAGGAGAAGCTTTCTTT. Protein product: CASSGLTGEAFF. Using reference TRBV9 and TRBJ1-1 for the parts outside the CDR3, the full variable domain is DSGVTQTPKHLITATGQRVTLRCSPRSGDLSVYWYQQSLDQGLQFLIQYYNGEERAKGNILERFSAQQFPDLHSELNLSSLELGDSALYFCASSGLTGEAFFGQGTRLTVV.